This passage covers 25 T cell receptor beta chains from one sample sequenced in a study of spatial heterogeneity in lung cancer. Their target antigens are unknown. The time point is: sample taken at primary tumor resection. TCRdb itself ran the 5' RACE reads through MiXCR, one entry per CDR3 protein. Altogether around 9,300 distinct CDR3 sequences are present, approximately 6% being singletons, with the ten largest covering roughly 29%. Broader study findings: For expanded intratumoral alpha and beta TCRs, counts tracked tumor mutation counts.

Sequenced material: lung tumor tissue, taken at surgery. These receptors originate from a male donor with early-stage non-small cell lung cancer.

This clonotype was counted at least ten times. V usage is TRBV4-1 and J usage is TRBJ1-4, with 9 bases fitting TRBD1. Germline assignment: CDR1 MGHRA and CDR2 YSYEKL. The V and J ends lost 0 bases and 6 bases, in that order; junction bases with no gene match: 8. This CDR3 comprises 17 residues. In DNA, the CDR3 is TGCGCCAGCAGCCAAGATCATCCGGGACAGGGTGATGAAAAACTGTTTTTT. It yields the protein CASSQDHPGQGDEKLFF.

This clonotype has a count of ten or more. The chain employs TRBV12-3 or TRBV12-4 and TRBJ1-5; D call uncertain. V was clipped by 1 base and J by 4 bases, with 5 bases between them. This CDR3 contains 13 residues. CDR3 DNA sequence: TGTGCCAGCAGTTTAGGGGAGAATCAGCCCCAGCATTTT. It specifies CASSLGENQPQHF.

This clonotype has a count of ten or more. The chain combines TRBV19 with TRBJ2-6, with a weak D call TRBD2 (5 bases). This CDR3 has 19 residues. Germline V CDR1 and CDR2: LNHDA, SQIVND (reference sequence). V shed 2 bases and J shed 4 bases, with 21 bases lying between them. Here the CDR3 DNA reads TGTGCCAGTAGTATATTATTCGACTATAGTTTAAAGGGGGCCAACGTCCTGACTTTC. Amino acids: CASSILFDYSLKGANVLTF.

The table lists this clonotype with a few counts. The chain uses TRBV24-1 and TRBJ2-1, with D unclear. CDR3 length: 11 residues. Germline V gene lookup returns CDR1 KGHDR and CDR2 SFDVKD. V was shortened by 5 bases and J by 7 bases, with 5 bases between the two germline ends. The CDR3 nucleotides are TGTGCCACCAGTGGTCAGAATGAGCAGTTCTTC. Its translation: CATSGQNEQFF.

This clonotype was detected a few times. The rearrangement joins TRBV9 to TRBJ1-4; 8 bases are a match to TRBD1. V shed 1 base, J shed 7 bases, and the junction held 6 bases outside the gene matches. This CDR3 is built from 15 residues. CDR1 SGDLS and CDR2 YYNGEE come from the germline V gene. This CDR3 reads CASSVQGASGEKLFF. CDR3 bases: TGTGCCAGCAGCGTACAGGGGGCATCAGGTGAAAAACTGTTTTTT.

There are many counts of this clonotype. This rearrangement joins TRBV10-3 to TRBJ2-7; D is possibly TRBD1 (6 bases). The CDR3 is 11 amino acids. The germline V and J ends were trimmed by 10 bases and 3 bases, with 10 bases remaining between them. Germline V gives CDR1 ENHRY, CDR2 SYGVKD. This CDR3 is CATRQDYEQYF. As DNA, the CDR3 is TGTGCCACCCGACAGGACTACGAGCAGTACTTC.

CDR3 sequence: CASSLDMNRGGNQPQHF. CDR3 DNA: TGCGCCAGCAGCTTGGACATGAACAGGGGTGGTAATCAGCCCCAGCATTTT. J is TRBJ1-5 and V is TRBV5-1; 7 bases are shared with TRBD1. The germline CDR1 and CDR2 sequences are SGHRS and YFSETQ. The CDR3 totals 17 residues. V shed 0 bases, J shed 4 bases, and the junction held 10 bases outside the gene matches.

This clonotype was seen at least ten times. This sequence joins TRBV12-3 or TRBV12-4 and TRBJ2-7, with D unresolved. V was shortened by 3 bases and J by 5 bases, with 2 bases between the two germline ends. This CDR3 comprises 10 residues. The CDR3 nucleotides are TGTGCCAGCAGTTTCGACGAGCAGTACTTC. Its protein is CASSFDEQYF.

This clonotype was observed many times. The CDR3 DNA is TGTGCCAGCAGCAGAACAGGGGGCGATTGGGAGACCCAGTACTTC. Translation gives CASSRTGGDWETQYF. This chain connects TRBV28 to TRBJ2-5; 9 bases are a match to TRBD1. The CDR3 covers 15 residues. Germline V CDR1 and CDR2: MDHEN, SYDVKM. V was clipped by 6 bases and J by 5 bases; unmatched bases: 10.

The sample holds many counts of this clonotype. V gene TRBV29-1 combines with J gene TRBJ2-5; D unresolved. From germline, CDR1 is SQVTM and CDR2 ANQGSEA. CDR3 length: 14 residues. Between the trimmed V and J ends, which lost 7 bases and 5 bases, there was a span of 20 bases. CDR3 DNA sequence: TGCAGCGCCGAGGCTTTCCGGTCAGAGGAGACCCAGTACTTC. Residues: CSAEAFRSEETQYF. Supplemented by reference TRBV29-1 and TRBJ2-5, the full variable domain reads SAVISQKPSRDICQRGTSLTIQCQVDSQVTMMFWYRQQPGQSLTLIATANQGSEATYESGFVIDKFPISRPNLTFSTLTVSNMSPEDSSIYLCSAEAFRSEETQYFGPGTRLLVL.

The CDR3 DNA reads TGTGCCAGCAGCTTAGGCGGGAGGGATACGCAGTATTTT. Its translation is CASSLGGRDTQYF. The rearrangement uses TRBV11-2 and TRBJ2-3, with 8 bases identical to TRBD2. V gave up 1 base and J gave up 6 bases; unmatched junction bases: 0. The V gene's germline CDR1 is SGHAT and CDR2 FQNNGV. The CDR3 is made up of 13 amino acids.

This chain uses TRBV5-6 with TRBJ2-2; 10 nucleotides match TRBD2. The CDR3 has 19 amino acids. The V gene's germline CDR1 is SGHDT and CDR2 YYEEEE. V trimming: 1 base; J trimming: 6 bases; junction bases outside the gene matches: 15. The CDR3 here is CASSLMTGRTSGGAGELFF. The CDR3 coding sequence is TGTGCCAGCAGCTTGATGACAGGGCGGACTAGCGGTGGGGCCGGGGAGCTGTTTTTT.

This clonotype occurred a few times. The V gene is TRBV20-1, the J gene TRBJ2-2; D unclear. The CDR3 has 11 residues. Deletions cut 5 bases from V and 3 bases from J, with 4 bases between. Germline values: CDR1 DFQATT, CDR2 SNEGSKA (reference sequence). CDR3 DNA: TGCAGTGCTGAGGACACCGGGGAGCTGTTTTTT. Its protein is CSAEDTGELFF.

This clonotype came up a few times. The chain joins TRBV7-2 to TRBJ2-7; possibly TRBD2 for D (6 bases). Trimming removed 5 bases at V and 4 bases at J, with 18 bases between. Germline CDR1 and CDR2: SGHTA and FQGNSA. The CDR3 loop spans 15 amino acids. The CDR3 coding sequence is TGTGCCAGCAGCCTCGAGGGTGCGGGGAGTTACGAGCAGTACTTC. This gives the protein CASSLEGAGSYEQYF.

The chain joins TRBV5-4 to TRBJ2-7; maybe TRBD2 (5 bases). With 0 bases removed from V and 5 bases from J, the gap between germline ends came to 6 bases. CDR1 is SGHNT and CDR2 is YYREEE in the germline V gene (reference sequence). This CDR3 spans 12 amino acids. This CDR3 reads CASSLGADEQYF. CDR3 coding DNA: TGTGCCAGCAGCTTGGGAGCGGACGAGCAGTACTTC. Variable domain in full (rest from reference TRBV5-4 and TRBJ2-7): ETGVTQSPTHLIKTRGQQVTLRCSSQSGHNTVSWYQQALGQGPQFIFQYYREEENGRGNFPPRFSGLQFPNYSSELNVNALELDDSALYLCASSLGADEQYFGPGTRLTVT.

This clonotype was counted a few times. V and J are TRBV12-3 or TRBV12-4 and TRBJ2-3; D is undetermined. CDR3 length equals 14 residues. Trimming stripped 5 bases from V and 1 base from J, with 10 bases between. Here the CDR3 reads CASSQDGGTDTQYF. The CDR3 coding sequence is TGTGCCAGCAGTCAGGACGGAGGCACAGATACGCAGTATTTT.

This clonotype is classed as medium-sized (0.01 to 0.1%). The chain employs TRBV5-4 and TRBJ2-6, with unresolved D. CDR3 length: 11 residues. V was clipped by 6 bases and J by 2 bases, with 0 bases between them. Looked up from germline, CDR1 is SGHNT and CDR2 is YYREEE (reference sequence). CDR3 nucleotides: TGTGCCAGCACTGGGGCCAACGTCCTGACTTTC. It translates to CASTGANVLTF.

By sample share, this clonotype is medium-sized. The V gene is TRBV28, the J gene TRBJ2-7; tentative D call: TRBD2 (6 bases). Germline CDR1 MDHEN, CDR2 SYDVKM. The CDR3 length is 13 residues. Trimming removed 6 bases at V and 0 bases at J, with 9 bases between. Written as DNA, the CDR3 is TGTGCCAGCAGGGGGGGAAGCTCCTACGAGCAGTACTTC. Translating gives CASRGGSSYEQYF.

The chain uses TRBV4-1 and TRBJ1-5; TRBD1 matches at 10 bases. The junction had 8 bases not matched to a gene; V was cut back by 0 bases and J by 6 bases. The germline V gene encodes CDR1 MGHRA and CDR2 YSYEKL. The CDR3 sequence is 17 residues long. Here the CDR3 DNA reads TGCGCCAGCAGCCAAGACGGGGGACAGGGGAAGGGTCAGCCCCAGCATTTT. Protein sequence: CASSQDGGQGKGQPQHF.

In its sample, this clonotype was seen many times. The V call is TRBV10-3, the J call TRBJ1-1, with D perhaps TRBD1 (5 bases). Germline CDR1 ENHRY, CDR2 SYGVKD. The CDR3 is 13 residues long. V lost 5 bases, J lost 1 base, and 8 bases lay in between. The CDR3 region has the DNA TGTGCCATCAGTATCAGGGAGAACACTGAAGCTTTCTTT. It specifies CAISIRENTEAFF.

This clonotype is deemed medium-sized (0.01 to 0.1%). The V gene is TRBV27, the J gene TRBJ1-6; D is undetermined. The CDR3 extends over 15 amino acids. V lost 0 bases and J 9 bases, leaving 12 bases between the germline ends. Germline CDR1 is MNHEY and CDR2 is SMNVEV (reference sequence). The CDR3 sequence is CASSLSPGFGSPLHF. CDR3 in DNA: TGTGCCAGCAGTTTATCCCCGGGGTTTGGTTCACCCCTCCACTTT.

This clonotype was seen many times. Here the CDR3 reads CASSYSLNAAFYNEQFF. The CDR3 nucleotides read TGTGCCAGCAGTTACTCCCTAAATGCGGCATTTTACAATGAGCAGTTCTTC. The J gene is TRBJ2-1, the V gene TRBV6-2 or TRBV6-3; D not resolved. CDR1 is MNHEY and CDR2 is SVGEGT in the germline V gene. V was pared by 0 bases and J by 4 bases, with 16 bases between. The CDR3 loop spans 17 amino acids.

This clonotype has ten or more counts. The chain uses TRBV20-1 and TRBJ1-1; 9 bases line up with TRBD1. Germline V gene lookup returns CDR1 DFQATT and CDR2 SNEGSKA (reference sequence). The length of the CDR3 is 13 residues. The V gene end was trimmed by 4 bases and the J gene end by 1 base; junction bases not matched to a gene: 1. The CDR3 spells CSATDRGNTEAFF. CDR3 bases: TGCAGTGCTACGGACAGGGGGAACACTGAAGCTTTCTTT.

In its sample, this clonotype was seen many times. J is TRBJ2-7 and V is TRBV6-2 or TRBV6-3, with D perhaps matching TRBD1 or TRBD2 (5 bases each). The CDR3 is 15 amino acids. Germline-derived CDR1 and CDR2 are MNHEY and SVGEGT. Trimming stripped 2 bases from V and 2 bases from J, with 13 bases between. This CDR3 reads CASSYPGTETYEQYF. The CDR3 DNA reads as TGTGCCAGCAGTTACCCCGGGACCGAAACCTACGAGCAGTACTTC.

In its sample, this clonotype was seen many times. The V call is TRBV28, the J call TRBJ2-7, with 7 bases fitting TRBD1. There are 14 residues in the CDR3. Germline trimming cut 10 bases from V and 0 bases from J; bases unmatched to any gene: 9. CDR1 MDHEN and CDR2 SYDVKM come from the germline V gene. As DNA, the CDR3 is TGTGCCACACGACCGAGGGGGCCCTCCTACGAGCAGTACTTC. Protein: CATRPRGPSYEQYF.